Included here is one T cell receptor beta chain sequence, with context. The target of this receptor is not known. No base qualities exist here, and no much larger clone lies one base off it. This sample was taken from a study of OX40 agonist ivuxolimab in advanced cancers. Background on the whole study: Ivuxolimab was a fully human IgG2 agonistic monoclonal antibody targeting the costimulatory receptor OX40 (CD134). In the dose-escalation cohort, around four fifths of patients were male, and the mean age was roughly 60 years with a range of about 20 to 80. Intravenous ivuxolimab was administered to patients every 2 weeks at six dose levels: 0.01, 0.1, 0.3, 1.5, 3 and 10 mg/kg. The purpose of peripheral TCRbeta sequencing was to test whether ivuxolimab changed TCR sequence diversity and led to clonal T-cell expansion. Partial responses occurred in three dose-escalation patients: two with cutaneous melanoma and one with hepatocellular carcinoma. Of the approximately 50 dose-escalation patients, hepatocellular carcinoma was present in approximately 20, melanoma in some 15, renal cell carcinoma in 9 and head and neck cancer in 9. The paper describes the monotherapy dose-escalation part (N ≈ 52 patients) of the phase I trial of ivuxolimab. Patients were allowed to have had prior anti-PD-1, anti-PD-L1 or anti-CTLA-4 therapy, and approximately 40% of the dose-escalation patients had been treated with checkpoint inhibitors. The paper as a whole reports these results and caveats: At doses of 0.1 to 3.0 mg/kg, clonal expansion of both CD4+ and CD8+ T cells in blood was seen between baseline and week 6. On average, CD8+ T cells showed more expanded clones than CD4+ T cells after ivuxolimab. Which antigens the clonally expanded peripheral T cells were specific for was not determined. Low levels of normalized T-cell clonal expansion were also seen in some nonresponding patients. Partial responders in the 0.1-3.0 mg/kg groups had among the lowest normalized peripheral clonal expansion, especially among CD8+ T cells.

The trial excluded patients who had a history of autoimmune disease or were on systemic immunosuppression. Peripheral blood for TCR sequencing was collected from all dose cohorts at baseline, on cycle 4 day 1, and on cycle 7 day 1. Samples came from an open-label, multicenter, first-in-human phase I dose-escalation trial of ivuxolimab. Adults with locally advanced or metastatic head and neck squamous cell, hepatocellular, melanoma or renal cell carcinoma were enrolled in the trial. CD4+ and CD8+ T cells were sorted separately from peripheral blood before TCR sequencing. As encoded in the germline V gene, CDR1 is LGHNA while CDR2 is YNFKEQ. Inclusive of the bounding cysteine and phenylalanine, the CDR3 is 14 residues long. Only the CDR3 DNA stays, 42 bases, in frame from base 1. V loses 0 bases of germline sequence and J loses 5 bases, and the interval between the two ends is 9 bases. Genomic DNA was isolated from the sorted cells so that the TCRbeta CDR3 region could be sequenced. The immunoSEQ Assay was used for sequencing of TCRbeta CDR3 regions. TCRdb carries this immuneACCESS record with in-frame sequences only. Its versions omit some clonotypes, under half of them owing to an unresolved V gene in the studies checked, with the rest unexplained. In this sample the table shows 65,000 to 95,000 clones, about 90% of which occur a single time. Jointly, the top ten make up approximately 10% of the sample.

Material: CD4+ or CD8+ T cells sorted from blood, obtained in a trial of the OX40 agonist ivuxolimab. This receptor chain uses TRBV4-2 and TRBJ2-3; a tentative D call is TRBD2 (6 bases match). This clonotype was sampled from an adult with an advanced solid tumor such as melanoma, head and neck, liver or kidney cancer. The CDR3 reads as follows: CASSQDRGLDTQYF. The sequence in DNA is TGTGCCAGCAGCCAAGATCGGGGGTTAGATACGCAGTATTTT.